What follows are 24 T cell receptor beta chains derived from one specimen sequenced in a study of blood T cell repertoires in COVID-19. Repertoires were generated with immunoSEQ multiplex PCR, while TCRdb's copy carries only in-frame clones and drops some. Seen here are some 260,000 clones, approximately 88% observed once, and the top ten hold around 6.6%. Input material: peripheral blood. These receptors all come from a woman aged 25 to 39 with COVID-19, enrolled during active disease.

The chain uses TRBV3-1 (or the pseudogene TRBV3-2) and TRBJ2-4; a weak D match, TRBD1 (6 bases). Germline V CDR1 and CDR2: LGHDT, YNNKEL (reference sequence). The CDR3 contains 14 residues. Between the trimmed V and J ends, which lost 2 bases and 4 bases, there was a span of 9 bases. CDR3 residues: CASSQRTVKNIQYF. For the CDR3, the DNA is TGTGCCAGCAGCCAAAGGACAGTGAAAAACATTCAGTACTTC.

In DNA form, the CDR3 reads TGTGCCATCAGGGACGGACAGGGACCTAATGAGCAGTTCTTC. Translating it yields CAIRDGQGPNEQFF. The chain recombines TRBV10-3 with TRBJ2-1, with 8 bases identical to TRBD1. V shed 6 bases and J 7 bases; nucleotides not matched to a gene: 8. The CDR3 extends over 14 amino acids. Germline values: CDR1 ENHRY, CDR2 SYGVKD.

The chain links TRBV19 to TRBJ1-2; D is undetermined. The CDR3 loop spans 11 amino acids. With 1 base removed from V and 6 bases from J, the gap between germline ends came to 3 bases. Germline CDR1 reads LNHDA; CDR2 reads SQIVND (reference sequence). The CDR3 DNA is TGTGCCAGTAGTATAGCGGATGGCTACACCTTC. Residues: CASSIADGYTF.

V is TRBV6-2 or TRBV6-3 and J is TRBJ2-7; no clear D gene. Germline V gene sequence: CDR1 MNHEY, CDR2 SVGEGT. This CDR3 is 11 amino acids long. Deletions cut 5 bases from V and 3 bases from J, with 5 bases between. The CDR3 region is CASSPHYEQYF. The CDR3 DNA sequence: TGTGCCAGCAGTCCCCACTACGAGCAGTACTTC.

This sequence joins TRBV9 and TRBJ2-6; 7 bases are a match to TRBD2. The length of the CDR3 is 17 residues. CDR1 is SGDLS, CDR2 YYNGEE, per germline. V trimming: 4 bases; J trimming: 0 bases; junction bases outside the gene matches: 7. The CDR3, as DNA: TGTGCCAGCAGCCTTGGGAGGGGTTACTCTGGGGCCAACGTCCTGACTTTC. This encodes CASSLGRGYSGANVLTF.

The chain is built from TRBV12-3 or TRBV12-4 and TRBJ2-3; D not resolved. Trimming left V 10 bases short and J 1 base short, with 12 bases between. The CDR3 has 13 amino acids. The CDR3 nucleotides read TGTGCCACCGCTTCGAGTGGCACAGATACGCAGTATTTT. Translation gives CATASSGTDTQYF.

This rearrangement joins TRBV7-2 to TRBJ2-3, with a possible D match to TRBD1 (6 bases). The V gene's germline CDR1 is SGHTA and CDR2 FQGNSA. The V end was cut by 5 bases, the J end by 2 bases, with 11 bases between. The CDR3 covers 14 residues. The chain's CDR3 is CASSRGGHTDTQYF. The DNA for the CDR3 is TGTGCCAGCAGCCGTGGGGGACACACAGATACGCAGTATTTT. The whole variable domain, remainder taken from reference TRBV7-2 and TRBJ2-3, is GAGVSQSPSNKVTEKGKDVELRCDPISGHTALYWYRQSLGQGLEFLIYFQGNSAPDKSGLPSDRFSAERTGGSVSTLTIQRTQQEDSAVYLCASSRGGHTDTQYFGPGTRLTVL.

This clone was detected only once. The V call is TRBV11-2, the J call TRBJ1-3; D may be TRBD1 (5 bases). The CDR3 covers 16 residues. V lost 0 bases and J lost 3, with 12 bases in between. Germline-derived CDR1 and CDR2 are SGHAT and FQNNGV. CDR3 in DNA: TGTGCCAGCAGCTTAGATCCGGCCGGGGGTGGAAACACCATATATTTT. As protein: CASSLDPAGGGNTIYF.

The rearrangement links TRBV5-1 to TRBJ2-3, with TRBD2 matching over 10 bases. CDR3 length: 15 amino acids. Germline lookup yields CDR1 SGHRS and CDR2 YFSETQ. J lost 1 base, V lost 5 bases, and 4 bases had no gene match. Here the CDR3 reads CASRRSGGGTDTQYF. CDR3 bases: TGCGCCAGCAGGAGGAGCGGGGGGGGCACAGATACGCAGTATTTT.

The V gene is TRBV6-1, the J gene TRBJ2-7; 8 nucleotides line up with TRBD2. The V gene end was trimmed by 3 bases and the J gene end by 3 bases; junction bases not matched to a gene: 7. The CDR3 length is 15 residues. Germline assignment: CDR1 MNHNS and CDR2 SASEGT. For the CDR3, the DNA is TGTGCCAGCAGTGAGGGGCCCCGGGGGGGCTACGAGCAGTACTTC. The encoded protein is CASSEGPRGGYEQYF.

V gene TRBV7-9 combines with J gene TRBJ1-2, with D perhaps matching TRBD1 (5 bases). Germline loops: CDR1 SEHNR, CDR2 FQNEAQ (reference sequence). Trimming took off 2 bases at V and 0 bases at J, with 7 bases between the two ends. This CDR3 has 14 amino acids. DNA of the CDR3: TGTGCCAGCAGCTTACAGGGCCCTAACTATGGCTACACCTTC. Translating gives CASSLQGPNYGYTF.

This sequence joins TRBV18 and TRBJ2-3; D is perhaps TRBD2 (5 bases). From germline, CDR1 is KGHSH and CDR2 LQKENI. The CDR3 runs to 14 residues. V was cut by 3 bases and J by 4 bases, with 11 bases left in between. The DNA for the CDR3 is TGTGCCAGCTCACCGATCGAGGGAGCAGATACGCAGTATTTT. Its translation: CASSPIEGADTQYF.

The chain has TRBV19 and TRBJ1-2; the D gene is possibly TRBD1 (6 bases). CDR1 and CDR2 from the germline V gene are LNHDA and SQIVND (reference sequence). The V end lost 5 bases, the J end lost 4 bases, and 14 bases lay between the germline ends. CDR3 size: 14 residues. The CDR3 reads CASSAQTGSYGYTF. CDR3 coding DNA: TGTGCCAGTAGTGCCCAGACAGGATCCTATGGCTACACCTTC.

The genes are TRBV5-6 and TRBJ2-7, with TRBD2 identical over 9 bases. The CDR3 has 15 residues. Losses at the gene ends were 1 base for V and 2 bases for J; bases not matched to a gene: 4. Germline CDR1 reads SGHDT; CDR2 reads YYEEEE. CDR3 bases: TGTGCCAGCAGCTTGTCGCGGGAGGGTCCCTACGAGCAGTACGTC. It encodes CASSLSREGPYEQYV.

The chain employs TRBV6-2 or TRBV6-3 and TRBJ1-5; the D gene is possibly TRBD1 (5 bases). The germline gives CDR1 MNHEY, CDR2 SVGEGT. CDR3 size: 17 residues. V lost 4 bases to trimming and J lost 7 bases, with 23 bases between them. The DNA of the CDR3 is TGTGCCAGCAGTTGGGGGGTCAAGGGAATCAGGGCCCAGCCCCAGCATTTT. Translating it yields CASSWGVKGIRAQPQHF.

V and J are TRBV5-4 and TRBJ2-1; 11 nucleotides agree with TRBD2. Germline V gene sequence: CDR1 SGHNT, CDR2 YYREEE (reference sequence). The CDR3 loop spans 20 amino acids. V lost 3 bases and J lost 8; bases outside the gene matches: 22. The DNA of the CDR3 is TGTGCCAGCAGCTGGGGGGGTGTAGCGGGAGGGTTTTCTGGGCAGGATGAGCAGTTCTTC. This codes for CASSWGGVAGGFSGQDEQFF.

The chain joins TRBV29-1 to TRBJ2-7; 11 nucleotides agree with TRBD2. This CDR3 region has 13 residues. Trimming removed 5 bases from V and 3 bases from J; junction bases left unmatched: 3. Germline loops: CDR1 SQVTM, CDR2 ANQGSEA. CDR3 in DNA: TGCAGCGTTACTAGCGGGGGAGGCTACGAGCAGTACTTC. Amino acid sequence: CSVTSGGGYEQYF.

The sample holds one count of this clone. The chain uses TRBV24-1 and TRBJ2-5; TRBD1 agrees at 12 bases. After removal of 5 bases from V and 7 bases from J, the junction contained 16 bases not matched to a gene. The germline gives CDR1 KGHDR, CDR2 SFDVKD. CDR3 length equals 18 residues. The CDR3 sequence: CATSVLLGQGASQGTQYF. In nucleotides, the CDR3 is TGTGCCACCAGTGTCCTATTGGGACAGGGGGCATCCCAGGGGACCCAGTACTTC.

J is TRBJ2-3 and V is TRBV28; 7 bases align to TRBD2. Germline CDR1 MDHEN, CDR2 SYDVKM. V shed 4 bases, J shed 1 base, and the junction held 2 bases outside the gene matches. The CDR3 is 14 amino acids. In DNA, the CDR3 is TGTGCCAGCAGTTCAGCGGGGCGCACAGATACGCAGTATTTT. Encoded protein: CASSSAGRTDTQYF.

This CDR3 reads CAWSQGLASGELFF. In DNA, the CDR3 is TGTGCCTGGAGCCAGGGACTAGCCTCCGGGGAGCTGTTTTTT. The J gene is TRBJ2-2, the V gene TRBV30, with TRBD2 matching over 9 bases. CDR1 is GTSNPN and CDR2 is SVGIG in the germline V gene (reference sequence). The CDR3 has 14 residues. The junction had 5 bases not matched to a gene; V was cut back by 3 bases and J by 6 bases.

The chain links TRBV12-3 or TRBV12-4 to TRBJ2-5, with D maybe TRBD2 (5 bases). The CDR3 consists of 13 residues. Trimming shortened V by 6 bases and J by 2 bases, and 10 bases separated the two germline ends. CDR3 amino acids: CASRPDLQETQYF. CDR3 DNA sequence: TGTGCCAGCAGGCCGGACTTGCAAGAGACCCAGTACTTC.

The rearrangement uses TRBV5-6 and TRBJ1-2; D is unclear. V lost 2 bases, J lost 2 bases, and 10 bases lay in between. The CDR3 is 14 amino acids. Germline-derived CDR1 and CDR2 are SGHDT and YYEEEE. The CDR3 reads CASSLPDFNYGYTF. The CDR3 DNA is TGTGCCAGCAGCTTACCCGACTTCAACTATGGCTACACCTTC.

The rearrangement links TRBV29-1 to TRBJ2-3, with TRBD2 matching over 12 bases. The germline V gene encodes CDR1 SQVTM and CDR2 ANQGSEA. V shed 2 bases, J shed 2 bases, and the junction held 2 bases outside the gene matches. This CDR3 contains 15 residues. CDR3 residues: CSVESSGRATDTQYF. CDR3 DNA: TGCAGCGTTGAATCTAGCGGGAGGGCCACAGATACGCAGTATTTT.

The chain uses TRBV13 and TRBJ2-1; the D gene is possibly TRBD2 (6 bases). V gave up 1 base and J gave up 10 bases, with 8 bases separating them. Germline CDR1 reads PRHDT; CDR2 reads FYEKMQ (reference sequence). The CDR3 is 12 amino acids. The CDR3 protein is CASSLEGGEQFF. CDR3 bases: TGTGCCAGCAGCTTAGAGGGAGGCGAGCAGTTCTTC.